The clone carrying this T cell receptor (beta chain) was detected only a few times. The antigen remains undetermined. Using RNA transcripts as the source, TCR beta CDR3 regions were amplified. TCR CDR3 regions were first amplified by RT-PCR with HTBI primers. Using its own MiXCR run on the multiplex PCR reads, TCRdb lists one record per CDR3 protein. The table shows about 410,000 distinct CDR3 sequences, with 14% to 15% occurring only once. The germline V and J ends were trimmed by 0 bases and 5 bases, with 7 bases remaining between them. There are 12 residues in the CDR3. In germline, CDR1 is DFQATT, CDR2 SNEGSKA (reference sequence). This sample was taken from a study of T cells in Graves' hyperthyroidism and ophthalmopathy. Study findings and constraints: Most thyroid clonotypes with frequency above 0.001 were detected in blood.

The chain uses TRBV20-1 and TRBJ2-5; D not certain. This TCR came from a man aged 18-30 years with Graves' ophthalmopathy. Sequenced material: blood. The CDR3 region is CSARDVGETQYF. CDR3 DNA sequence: TGCAGTGCTAGAGATGTTGGGGAGACCCAGTACTTC.